These T cell receptor beta chains were read from a single sample in a study of CD8+CD57+ T cells in acquired aplastic anemia. Each CDR3 protein gets one entry after TCRdb re-called the reads with MiXCR. The sample comprises 120,000 or so distinct CDR3 sequences, about two fifths of which are singletons, and roughly 3% rests with the top ten. Sequences were obtained from sorted CD4+, CD8+, or CD8+CD57+ T cells (not recorded which) from PBMCs. The source of these receptors is a human donor with aplastic anemia. Both conserved end residues are part of each CDR3. The D gene is left open where the match is weak. Size values are once, few and many counts, or a class for expanded clones, and some rows have none.

v_call	d_call	j_call	clone_size	cdr3_length	cdr3_nt	cdr3_aa
TRBV10-3	TRBD2	TRBJ2-5	.	16	TGTGACATCAGTCTCTCGCGGGACTATACCCAAGAGACCCAGTGCTTC	CDISLSRDYTQETQCF
TRBV6-6	TRBD1	TRBJ1-2	many	13	TGTGCCAGCAGTTCGCCCGGGACAGGGACGTCACAGTTC	CASSSPGTGTSQF
TRBV15	.	TRBJ1-3	many	16	TGTGCCACCAGCAGATACAGGGAATCCTCTGGAAACACCATATATTTT	CATSRYRESSGNTIYF
TRBV24-1	.	TRBJ2-7	.	15	TGTGCCACCAGTGATTTCGAGGCGGGCCACGACGAGCAGTACTTC	CATSDFEAGHDEQYF
TRBV4-2	TRBD1	TRBJ1-6	many	15	TGTGCCAGCAGCCATCGACAGGGTAATAATTCACCCCTCCACTTT	CASSHRQGNNSPLHF
TRBV10-3	TRBD1	TRBJ1-3	few	15	TGTGCCATCACTCCGGGACAGGGTACTGGAAACACCATATATTTT	CAITPGQGTGNTIYF
TRBV7-6	TRBD1	TRBJ1-6	.	15	TGTGCCAGCAGCTTACCGGGACAGGGAACTTCACCCCTCCACTTT	CASSLPGQGTSPLHF
TRBV20-1	TRBD2	TRBJ2-5	many	12	TGCAGTGCTGGTCTAGCGGCAGAGACCCAGTACTTC	CSAGLAAETQYF
TRBV24-1	TRBD1	TRBJ2-2	.	16	TGTGCCACCCGTGATCCCGGGACAGGGTTCGCCGGGGAGCTGTTTTTT	CATRDPGTGFAGELFF
TRBV24-1	.	TRBJ2-7	.	15	TGTGCCACCAGTGACCCGGACAGAGATTCCTACGAGCAGTACTTC	CATSDPDRDSYEQYF
TRBV5-8	.	TRBJ1-2	many	13	TGTGCCAGCAGCTTGGCCGGAAACTATGGCTACACCTTC	CASSLAGNYGYTF
TRBV2	.	TRBJ1-2	.	14	TGTGCCAGCAGTCCTCGTAGGCAGTTCTCTGGAAACACCTTC	CASSPRRQFSGNTF
TRBV5-1	.	TRBJ1-1	many	15	TGCGCCAGCAGCTGGCAGGGAGGCTCGAACACTGAAGCTTTCTTT	CASSWQGGSNTEAFF
TRBV10-2	.	TRBJ1-6	.	11	TGCGCCGGCAGTGATCCGTCGCCCCTCCACTTT	CAGSDPSPLHF
TRBV20-1	.	TRBJ1-3	many	13	TGCAGTGCTAGGGGGGGTTTTGGAAACACCATATATTTT	CSARGGFGNTIYF
TRBV20-1	.	TRBJ2-2	many	13	TGCAGTGCTAGAAGGTCGGGGGCCGGGGAGCTGTTTTTT	CSARRSGAGELFF
TRBV30	.	TRBJ2-3	once	17	TGTGCCTGGAGTGTATGGGCCGGACAGTCTAGCACAGATACGCAGTATTTT	CAWSVWAGQSSTDTQYF
TRBV18	TRBD1	TRBJ1-5	.	13	TGTGCCAGCTCGACAGGGGGAAGTCAGCCCCAGCATTTT	CASSTGGSQPQHF
TRBV12-3/TRBV12-4	TRBD2	TRBJ2-7	many	16	TGTGCCAGCAGTTTAGATTTAGCGGGCTTCTCCTACGAGCAGTACTTC	CASSLDLAGFSYEQYF
TRBV4-2	TRBD1	TRBJ1-4	many	16	TGTGCCAGCAGCCAAGAAATGACAGGGATACGGGAAAAACTGTTTTTT	CASSQEMTGIREKLFF
TRBV7-9	TRBD2	TRBJ2-7	.	15	TGTGCCAGCAGTTCTAGCGGGTTCGGCGCCTACGAGCAGTACTTC	CASSSSGFGAYEQYF
TRBV29-1	TRBD1	TRBJ2-1	.	12	TGCAGCGGCGGACAGGAAAACAATGAGCAGTTCTTC	CSGGQENNEQFF
TRBV20-1	TRBD2	TRBJ2-5	many	15	TGCAGTGCTAGAGATTGGCTAGCGGGGAAAGAGACCCAGTACTTC	CSARDWLAGKETQYF
TRBV7-9	.	TRBJ1-2	many	15	TGTGCCAGCAGCCCAACGACGGCGGACGGCTATGGCTACACCTTC	CASSPTTADGYGYTF
TRBV9	.	TRBJ2-2	many	15	TGTGCCAGCAGCGCTGGACTGTTGGAGACCGGGGAGCTGTTTTTT	CASSAGLLETGELFF
TRBV6-1	TRBD2	TRBJ2-1	few	15	TGTGCCAGCAGTCTAAGAGCGGGGGGGCCAGGAGAGCAGTTCTTC	CASSLRAGGPGEQFF
TRBV24-1	TRBD1	TRBJ2-1	many	18	TGTGCCACCAGTGATCTAAACTCCGGGACAGGGGGCAACAATGAGCAGTTCTTC	CATSDLNSGTGGNNEQFF
TRBV29-1	.	TRBJ2-7	.	12	TGCAGCGTTGAAGAAGATGGCTACGAGCAGTACTTC	CSVEEDGYEQYF
TRBV11-2	.	TRBJ2-2	many	14	TGTGCCAGCAGCTTAAATTGGGGGGGCTGGGAGCTGTTTTTT	CASSLNWGGWELFF
TRBV29-1	.	TRBJ2-3	once	12	TGCAGCGGTGCCACGGGGTGGGATGAGCAGTATTTT	CSGATGWDEQYF
TRBV10-2	.	TRBJ1-1	.	16	TGCGCCAGCAGTGAGGACGGAAAAGGGTGGGGCACTGAAGCTTTCTTT	CASSEDGKGWGTEAFF
TRBV5-1	TRBD1	TRBJ2-7	few	15	TGCGCCAGCAGCTCGGGACAGGGGTCGCCCTACGAGCAGTACTTC	CASSSGQGSPYEQYF
TRBV7-9	.	TRBJ2-3	many	11	TGTGCGCTAGCGAGCGCAGATACGCAGTATTTT	CALASADTQYF
TRBV2	.	TRBJ2-3	.	12	TGTGCCAGCAGTTGGGGGAAAGATACGCAGTATTTT	CASSWGKDTQYF
TRBV2	.	TRBJ2-7	.	12	TGTGCCAGCACCGTAGCGGCGTACGAGCAGTACTTC	CASTVAAYEQYF
TRBV7-8	TRBD1	TRBJ1-1	many	16	TGTGCCAGCAGCCCAGGGGGGATTTCAAGGAACACTGAAGCTTTCTTT	CASSPGGISRNTEAFF
TRBV4-1	TRBD2	TRBJ2-4	.	17	TGCGCCAGCAGCCAAGCTATTACGGGAGGAAAGGGAAACATTCAGTACTTC	CASSQAITGGKGNIQYF